The 9 T cell receptor beta chains given below trace back to one sample, sequenced in a study of blood T cell repertoires in COVID-19. Using immunoSEQ multiplex PCR, the repertoire was profiled, and TCRdb retains in-frame clones only, with some absent. The sample has about 250,000 clones; approximately 92% are singletons. The sequenced sample was PBMCs or T cells enriched from blood (not recorded which). Source of these receptors: a woman aged 18-29 years who had recovered from COVID-19.

Of note for this clone: The junction differs from germline at one of its ends, possibly a read error. The chain recombines TRBV11-3 with TRBJ2-1, with a possible D match to TRBD2 (6 bases). Looked up from germline, CDR1 is SGHNT and CDR2 is YENEEA. The CDR3 length is 15 residues. This CDR3 reads CASSLVAGSNNAQFF. The CDR3 bases are TGTGCCAGCAGCTTAGTGGCGGGGAGTAACAATGCGCAGTTCTTC.

There are a few counts of this clone. The J gene is TRBJ2-7, the V gene TRBV7-9; TRBD1 matches at 7 bases. Germline CDR1 is SEHNR and CDR2 is FQNEAQ (reference sequence). The V gene end was trimmed by 1 base and the J gene end by 1 base; junction bases not matched to a gene: 7. The CDR3 contains 16 residues. The chain's CDR3 is CASSLDGTAHSYEQYF. CDR3 nucleotide sequence: TGTGCCAGCAGCTTAGATGGGACAGCCCATTCCTACGAGCAGTACTTC. Full variable domain (remainder filled in from reference TRBV7-9 and TRBJ2-7): DTGVSQNPRHKITKRGQNVTFRCDPISEHNRLYWYRQTLGQGPEFLTYFQNEAQLEKSRLLSDRFSAERPKGSFSTLEIQRTEQGDSAMYLCASSLDGTAHSYEQYFGPGTRLTVT.

The chain uses TRBV24-1 and TRBJ2-1; TRBD2 agrees at 8 bases. The CDR3 is made up of 16 amino acids. Germline CDR1 is KGHDR and CDR2 is SFDVKD. Trimming took 3 bases from V and 3 from J; bases not matched to a gene: 6. CDR3 DNA sequence: TGTGCCACCAGTGATATTAGCGGGGCTGGCTACAATGAGCAGTTCTTC. It is translated as CATSDISGAGYNEQFF.

The V call is TRBV20-1, the J call TRBJ2-1; D unresolved. CDR1 is DFQATT and CDR2 is SNEGSKA in the germline V gene (reference sequence). V was clipped by 3 bases and J by 5 bases, with 8 bases between them. The CDR3 sequence is 12 residues long. CDR3 sequence (DNA): TGCAGTGCTAGTCCCAGAAACAATGAGCAGTTCTTC. This translates into CSASPRNNEQFF.

The chain combines TRBV5-1 with TRBJ2-7, with D possibly TRBD2 on 5 matching bases. Germline CDR1 SGHRS, CDR2 YFSETQ. V was shortened by 2 bases and J by 0 bases, with 9 bases between the two germline ends. CDR3 length: 14 residues. The CDR3: CASSFGRGSYEQYF. As DNA, the CDR3 is TGCGCCAGCAGCTTCGGTCGGGGCTCCTACGAGCAGTACTTC.

The J gene is TRBJ1-6, the V gene TRBV20-1; D is uncertain. CDR1 and CDR2 (germline): DFQATT, SNEGSKA (reference sequence). This CDR3 spans 13 amino acids. V lost 3 bases and J 10 bases, leaving 13 bases between the germline ends. The CDR3 region is CSASPRSYSPLHF. The CDR3 DNA reads TGCAGTGCTAGTCCCAGGTCGTACTCACCCCTCCACTTT.

The chain has TRBV11-3 and TRBJ2-3; D possibly corresponds to TRBD2 (6 bases). Per germline, CDR1 SGHNT and CDR2 YENEEA. The V and J ends lost 4 bases and 6 bases respectively, with 14 bases between them. This CDR3 is 14 amino acids long. The CDR3 nucleotides are TGTGCCAGCAGCTCGCAGGGACTTGGGGATACGCAGTATTTT. As protein: CASSSQGLGDTQYF.

In this sample, this clone turned up a few times. The genes are TRBV10-3 and TRBJ1-4; 7 nucleotides agree with TRBD1. The CDR3 loop spans 13 amino acids. The V gene's germline CDR1 is ENHRY and CDR2 SYGVKD. V was clipped by 9 bases and J by 8 bases; unmatched bases: 9. CDR3: CAISRGNEEKLFF. CDR3 DNA: TGTGCCATAAGCAGGGGGAATGAAGAAAAACTGTTTTTT.

The chain joins TRBV6-6 to TRBJ2-3, with 8 bases that match TRBD2. Unmatched junction bases numbered 9, after V lost 4 bases and J lost 3 bases. Looked up from germline, CDR1 is MNHNY and CDR2 is SVGAGI (reference sequence). The CDR3 totals 16 residues. The CDR3 nucleotides are TGTGCCAGCAGTTCCCTCGGGGGGGGTCGGACAGATACGCAGTATTTT. It encodes CASSSLGGGRTDTQYF.